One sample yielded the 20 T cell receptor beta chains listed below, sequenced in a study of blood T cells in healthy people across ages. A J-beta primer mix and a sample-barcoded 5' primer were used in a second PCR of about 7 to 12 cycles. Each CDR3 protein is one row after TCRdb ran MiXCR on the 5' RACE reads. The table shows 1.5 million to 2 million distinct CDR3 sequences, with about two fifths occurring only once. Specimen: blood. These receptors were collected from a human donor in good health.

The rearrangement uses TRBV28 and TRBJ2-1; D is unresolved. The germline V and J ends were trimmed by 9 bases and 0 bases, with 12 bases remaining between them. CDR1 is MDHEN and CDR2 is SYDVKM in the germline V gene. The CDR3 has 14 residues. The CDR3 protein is CASRNPGSYNEQFF. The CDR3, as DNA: TGTGCCAGTCGGAACCCCGGCTCCTACAATGAGCAGTTCTTC.

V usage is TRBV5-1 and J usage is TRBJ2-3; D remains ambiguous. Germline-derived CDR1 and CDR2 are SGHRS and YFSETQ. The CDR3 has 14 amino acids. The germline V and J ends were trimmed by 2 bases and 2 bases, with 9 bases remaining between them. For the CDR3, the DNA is TGCGCCAGCAGCTTCGTTAGTACCACAGATACGCAGTATTTT. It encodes CASSFVSTTDTQYF.

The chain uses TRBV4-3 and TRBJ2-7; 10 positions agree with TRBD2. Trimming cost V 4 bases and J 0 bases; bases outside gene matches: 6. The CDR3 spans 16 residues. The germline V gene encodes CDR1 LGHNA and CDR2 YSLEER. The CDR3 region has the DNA TGCGCCAGCAGCCGGGGAGTAGCGGGGGGCTCCTACGAGCAGTACTTC. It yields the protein CASSRGVAGGSYEQYF.

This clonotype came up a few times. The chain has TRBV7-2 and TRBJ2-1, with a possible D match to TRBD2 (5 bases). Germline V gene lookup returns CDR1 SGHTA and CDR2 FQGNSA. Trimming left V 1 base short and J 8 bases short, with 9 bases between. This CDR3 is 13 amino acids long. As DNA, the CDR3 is TGTGCCAGCAGCTTAGACGCGGGCCATGAGCAGTTCTTC. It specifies CASSLDAGHEQFF. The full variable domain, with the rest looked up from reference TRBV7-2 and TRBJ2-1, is GAGVSQSPSNKVTEKGKDVELRCDPISGHTALYWYRQSLGQGLEFLIYFQGNSAPDKSGLPSDRFSAERTGGSVSTLTIQRTQQEDSAVYLCASSLDAGHEQFFGPGTRLTVL.

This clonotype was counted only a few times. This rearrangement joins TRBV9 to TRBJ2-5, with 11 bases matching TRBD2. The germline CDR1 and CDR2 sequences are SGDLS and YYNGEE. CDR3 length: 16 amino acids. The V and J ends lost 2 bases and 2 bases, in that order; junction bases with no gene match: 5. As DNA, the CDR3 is TGTGCCAGCAGCGTGACCCTAGCGGGGGGTCAAGAGACCCAGTACTTC. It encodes CASSVTLAGGQETQYF.

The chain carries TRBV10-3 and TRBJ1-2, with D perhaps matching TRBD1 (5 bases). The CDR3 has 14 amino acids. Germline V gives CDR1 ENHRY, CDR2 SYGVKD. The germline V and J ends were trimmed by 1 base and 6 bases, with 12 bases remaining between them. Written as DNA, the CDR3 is TGTGCCATCAGTGAGTTCAGGGATATGGATGGCTACACCTTC. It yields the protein CAISEFRDMDGYTF.

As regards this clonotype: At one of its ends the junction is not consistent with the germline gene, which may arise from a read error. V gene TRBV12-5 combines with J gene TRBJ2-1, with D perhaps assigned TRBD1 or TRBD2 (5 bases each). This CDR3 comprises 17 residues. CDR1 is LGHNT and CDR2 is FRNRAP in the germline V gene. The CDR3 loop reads CTSGLVLRGAKSNEQFF. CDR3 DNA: TGTACTAGTGGTTTGGTACTGAGAGGGGCCAAGTCCAATGAGCAGTTCTTC. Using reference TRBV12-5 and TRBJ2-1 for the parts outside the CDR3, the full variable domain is DARVTQTPRHKVTEMGQEVTMRCQPILGHNTVFWYRQTMMQGLELLAYFRNRAPLDDSGMPKDRFSAEMPDATLATLKIQPSEPRDSAVYFCTSGLVLRGAKSNEQFFGPGTRLTVL.

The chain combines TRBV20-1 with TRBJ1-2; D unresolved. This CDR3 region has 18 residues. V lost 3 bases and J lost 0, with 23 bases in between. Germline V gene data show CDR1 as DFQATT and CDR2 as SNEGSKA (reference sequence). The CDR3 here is CSASPYGRERDSNYGYTF. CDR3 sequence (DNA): TGCAGTGCTAGCCCATATGGTAGGGAGAGAGACTCTAACTATGGCTACACCTTC.

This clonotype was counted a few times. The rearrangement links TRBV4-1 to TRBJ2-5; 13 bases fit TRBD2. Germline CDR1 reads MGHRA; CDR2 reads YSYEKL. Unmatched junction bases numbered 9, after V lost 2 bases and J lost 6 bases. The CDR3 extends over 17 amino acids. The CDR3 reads CASSQYQTSGGMKTQYF. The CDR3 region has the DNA TGCGCCAGCAGCCAATACCAGACTAGCGGGGGGATGAAGACCCAGTACTTC.

The DNA of the CDR3 is TGTGCCAGCAGTTTAGGGGGATTTAGCAGTGAAGCTTTCTTT. Translation: CASSLGGFSSEAFF. The V and J genes are TRBV12-3 or TRBV12-4 and TRBJ1-1; no definite D call. With 1 base removed from V and 7 bases from J, the gap between germline ends came to 13 bases. There are 14 residues in the CDR3.

Here the CDR3 reads CASSSSGQAFNQPQHF. Written as DNA, the CDR3 is TGTGCCAGCAGCTCGTCGGGACAGGCTTTCAATCAGCCCCAGCATTTT. V and J are TRBV5-5 and TRBJ1-5; the match to TRBD1 covers 8 bases. In germline, CDR1 is SGHKS, CDR2 YYEKEE (reference sequence). The CDR3 covers 16 residues. Trimming took 3 bases from V and 3 from J; bases not matched to a gene: 8.

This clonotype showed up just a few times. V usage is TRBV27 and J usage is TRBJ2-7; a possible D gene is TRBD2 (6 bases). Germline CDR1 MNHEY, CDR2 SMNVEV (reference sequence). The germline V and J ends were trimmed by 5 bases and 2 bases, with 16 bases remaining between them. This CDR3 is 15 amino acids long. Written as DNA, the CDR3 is TGTGCCAGCAGTATGACGGGGGTAGGGGCCTACGAGCAGTACTTC. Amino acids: CASSMTGVGAYEQYF.

Here the CDR3 reads CASSQHDGYTF. The CDR3 DNA sequence: TGTGCCAGCAGCCAACACGATGGCTACACCTTC. The chain recombines TRBV4-2 with TRBJ1-2; D is unclear. Germline V lookup: CDR1 LGHNA, CDR2 YNFKEQ. This CDR3 is built from 11 residues. Between the trimmed V and J ends, which lost 2 bases and 6 bases, there was a span of 4 bases.

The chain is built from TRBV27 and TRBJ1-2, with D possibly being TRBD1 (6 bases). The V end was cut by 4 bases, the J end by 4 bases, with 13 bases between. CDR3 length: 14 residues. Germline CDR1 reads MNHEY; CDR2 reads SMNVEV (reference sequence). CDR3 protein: CASSYRGFSYGYTF. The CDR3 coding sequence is TGTGCCAGCAGTTATAGGGGGTTCAGCTATGGCTACACCTTC.

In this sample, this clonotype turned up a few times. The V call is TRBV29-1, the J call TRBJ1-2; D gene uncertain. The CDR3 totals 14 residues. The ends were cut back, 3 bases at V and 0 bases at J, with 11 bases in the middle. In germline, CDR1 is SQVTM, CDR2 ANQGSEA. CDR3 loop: CSVDYSPANYGYTF. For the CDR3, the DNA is TGCAGCGTTGACTACTCCCCAGCTAACTATGGCTACACCTTC.

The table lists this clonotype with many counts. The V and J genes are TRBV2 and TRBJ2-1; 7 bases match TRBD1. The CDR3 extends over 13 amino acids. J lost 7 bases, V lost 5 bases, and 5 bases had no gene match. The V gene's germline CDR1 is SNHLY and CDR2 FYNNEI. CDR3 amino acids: CASSLQGVNEQFF. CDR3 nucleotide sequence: TGTGCCAGCAGTTTGCAGGGGGTGAATGAGCAGTTCTTC.

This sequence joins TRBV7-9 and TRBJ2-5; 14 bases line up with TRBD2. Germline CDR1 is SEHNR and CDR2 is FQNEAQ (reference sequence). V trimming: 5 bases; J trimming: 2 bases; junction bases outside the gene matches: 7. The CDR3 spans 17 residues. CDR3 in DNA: TGTGCCAGCAGCACGGGACTAGCGGGGGCCTTACAAGAGACCCAGTACTTC. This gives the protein CASSTGLAGALQETQYF.

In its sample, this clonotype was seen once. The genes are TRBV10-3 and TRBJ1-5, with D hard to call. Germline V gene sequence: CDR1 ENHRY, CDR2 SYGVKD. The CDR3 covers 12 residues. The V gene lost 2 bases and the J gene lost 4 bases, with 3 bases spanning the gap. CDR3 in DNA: TGTGCCATCAGTGAGGGGAATCAGCCCCAGCATTTT. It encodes CAISEGNQPQHF.

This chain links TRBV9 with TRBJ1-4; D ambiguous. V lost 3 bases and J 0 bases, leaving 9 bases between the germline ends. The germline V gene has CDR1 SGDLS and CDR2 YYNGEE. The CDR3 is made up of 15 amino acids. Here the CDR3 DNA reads TGTGCCAGCAGCGAAGGACGCTCAACTAATGAAAAACTGTTTTTT. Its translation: CASSEGRSTNEKLFF.

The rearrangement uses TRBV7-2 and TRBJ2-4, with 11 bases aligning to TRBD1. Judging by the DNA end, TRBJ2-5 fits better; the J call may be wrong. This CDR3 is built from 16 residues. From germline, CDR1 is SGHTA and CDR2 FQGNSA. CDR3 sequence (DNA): TGTGCCAGCAGCTTATTTGGACAGGGGGCGAAAGGGACCCAGTACTTC. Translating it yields CASSLFGQGAKGTQYF.